Listed here are 10 T cell receptor beta chains from one sample, sequenced in a study of OX40 agonist ivuxolimab in advanced cancers. The protocol was immunoSEQ multiplex PCR, while the TCRdb copy is restricted to in-frame clones and leaves out a portion. The table includes tens of thousands of clones, approximately 82% detected once. This specimen was CD4+ or CD8+ T cells sorted from blood, taken in a trial of the OX40 agonist ivuxolimab. The origin of the receptors is an adult with an advanced solid tumor such as melanoma, head and neck, liver or kidney cancer.

V usage is TRBV5-1 and J usage is TRBJ1-5; 11 nucleotides line up with TRBD1. The CDR3 runs 20 residues. The V and J ends lost 5 bases and 9 bases, in that order; junction bases with no gene match: 25. Germline loops: CDR1 SGHRS, CDR2 YFSETQ. The CDR3 loop reads CASRLKVPGQGEMLGGPQHF. DNA of the CDR3: TGCGCCAGCAGACTTAAGGTACCGGGACAGGGGGAAATGTTAGGAGGGCCCCAGCATTTT.

The CDR3 bases are TGTGCCAGCAGTTCTCCCACCGGGAAGCAGTTCTTC. Protein product: CASSSPTGKQFF. V and J are TRBV6-5 and TRBJ2-1; D may be TRBD2 (5 bases). The germline CDR1 and CDR2 sequences are MNHEY and SVGAGI. The CDR3 is 12 residues long. Trimming shortened V by 4 bases and J by 11 bases, and 12 bases separated the two germline ends.

This clone turned up a few times. The V and J genes are TRBV5-6 and TRBJ1-6; D remains unclear. V lost 3 bases to trimming and J lost 7 bases, with 8 bases between them. The CDR3 loop spans 13 amino acids. Germline V gene data show CDR1 as SGHDT and CDR2 as YYEEEE. Written as DNA, the CDR3 is TGTGCCAGCAGCTCAACAGCCAATTCACCCCTCCACTTT. It yields the protein CASSSTANSPLHF.

The chain joins TRBV4-2 to TRBJ2-3; D unclear. In germline, CDR1 is LGHNA, CDR2 YNFKEQ. The CDR3 has 14 residues. V gave up 0 bases and J gave up 5 bases, with 9 bases separating them. CDR3 residues: CASSQDGGEDTQYF. The CDR3 bases are TGTGCCAGCAGCCAAGACGGCGGTGAAGATACGCAGTATTTT.

The V call is TRBV30, the J call TRBJ2-7; tentatively, D is TRBD2 (5 bases). This CDR3 is built from 13 residues. CDR1 is GTSNPN and CDR2 is SVGIG in the germline V gene (reference sequence). V shed 1 base and J shed 3 bases, with 10 bases lying between them. CDR3 nucleotides: TGTGCCTGGAGTGGAGGGCTAGGCTACGAGCAGTACTTC. Its protein is CAWSGGLGYEQYF.

This clone was observed a few times. The chain joins TRBV10-3 to TRBJ1-5, with TRBD1 as a possible D gene (5 bases). V gave up 10 bases and J gave up 6 bases, with 16 bases separating them. The CDR3 consists of 13 residues. Germline V gene sequence: CDR1 ENHRY, CDR2 SYGVKD. The CDR3 loop is CATRDQGGQPQHF. Here the CDR3 DNA reads TGTGCCACTCGGGACCAGGGCGGTCAGCCCCAGCATTTT.

This chain connects TRBV5-1 to TRBJ2-2, with 13 bases fitting TRBD2. Germline trimming cut 3 bases from V and 2 bases from J; bases unmatched to any gene: 10. Germline V CDR1 and CDR2: SGHRS, YFSETQ. The CDR3 is made up of 19 amino acids. The CDR3 DNA reads as TGCGCCAGCAGCTCTTTGCCCGGGACTAGCGGGGTTAACACCGGGGAGCTGTTTTTT. As protein: CASSSLPGTSGVNTGELFF.

The rearrangement joins TRBV7-9 to TRBJ2-3; TRBD2 is a possible D gene (7 bases). Trimming shortened V by 1 base and J by 7 bases, and 15 bases separated the two germline ends. The CDR3 consists of 15 residues. CDR1 and CDR2 from the germline V gene are SEHNR and FQNEAQ (reference sequence). CDR3 residues: CASSLEPRGANTQYF. Written as DNA, the CDR3 is TGTGCCAGCAGCTTAGAACCCCGGGGGGCGAATACGCAGTATTTT.

This clone was recorded only once. The chain carries TRBV4-3 and TRBJ1-2; D might be TRBD1 (6 bases). Per germline, CDR1 LGHNA and CDR2 YSLEER. Between the trimmed V and J ends, which lost 3 bases and 4 bases, there was a span of 15 bases. CDR3 length equals 15 residues. As DNA, the CDR3 is TGCGCCAGCAGCCAGCCGGGACACCGGGTCTATGGCTACACCTTC. It translates to CASSQPGHRVYGYTF.

V is TRBV23-1 and J is TRBJ2-7; D may match TRBD1 or TRBD2 (5 bases each). TRBV23-1 is classed as an ORF, of uncertain function. This CDR3 has 18 residues. The V gene lost 0 bases and the J gene lost 6 bases, with 24 bases spanning the gap. CDR3 nucleotide sequence: TGCGCCAGCAGTCAATCGGCCCTGCCCGGGACGCCTCGACCCGAGCAGTACTTC. Protein: CASSQSALPGTPRPEQYF.